This T cell receptor beta chain derives from a study of cytomegalovirus exposure and HLA in healthy donors. These donors, healthy bone marrow donors, were studied. The PCR employed 60 Vbeta primers together with 13 Jbeta primers. Produced via immunoSEQ multiplex PCR; TCRdb's table is partial and in-frame only. The sample lists under 200,000 clones, roughly 72% occurring once. As for this clone: The antigen is not known.

Findings and caveats of the study: A few of the chains that were CMV-associated were confirmed in vitro to be specific for CMV antigens.

The source of this sequence is a woman under 40 in good health and CMV-seropositive. Sequencing was carried out using PBMCs.

The CDR3 DNA reads as TGTGCCTGGAGTAGGGGGGGCTACACTGAAGCTTTCTTT. This codes for CAWSRGGYTEAFF. The chain recombines TRBV30 with TRBJ1-1; possible D gene TRBD1, 6 bases. The CDR3 runs to 13 residues. CDR1 GTSNPN and CDR2 SVGIG come from the germline V gene (reference sequence). V shed 2 bases and J shed 3 bases, with 10 bases lying between them.